These 27 T cell receptor beta chains originate from one sample sequenced in a study of OX40 agonist ivuxolimab in advanced cancers. Measured with immunoSEQ multiplex PCR; TCRdb has only the in-frame clones, and not every one. This sample yields 65,000 to 95,000 clones, of which 87% are seen a single time; 6.2% belongs to the top ten. The sample in question was CD4+ or CD8+ T cells sorted from blood, obtained in a trial of the OX40 agonist ivuxolimab. The receptor source for this set is an adult with an advanced solid tumor such as melanoma, head and neck, liver or kidney cancer.

The chain has TRBV29-1 and TRBJ1-2; a possible D gene is TRBD1 (6 bases). The CDR3 sequence is 15 residues long. Per the germline V gene, CDR1 is SQVTM and CDR2 is ANQGSEA. V lost 7 bases and J lost 5, with 23 bases in between. The CDR3 region is CSAGRTEREGYGYTF. CDR3 nucleotide sequence: TGCAGCGCTGGAAGGACAGAAAGAGAAGGTTATGGCTACACCTTC.

This chain joins TRBV5-4 and TRBJ2-3, with D uncertain. Germline V CDR1 and CDR2: SGHNT, YYREEE (reference sequence). This CDR3 spans 12 amino acids. V was cut by 3 bases and J by 2 bases, with 4 bases left in between. CDR3 residues: CASSSHTDTQYF. CDR3 DNA: TGTGCCAGCAGCTCCCACACAGATACGCAGTATTTT.

The chain is built from TRBV6-5 and TRBJ1-2, with TRBD1 as a possible D gene (5 bases). Trimming cost V 2 bases and J 9 bases, with 10 bases left between them. The CDR3 contains 12 residues. In germline, CDR1 is MNHEY, CDR2 SVGAGI. The CDR3 loop is CASSYGQGRYTF. The CDR3 bases are TGTGCCAGCAGTTACGGGCAGGGCCGCTACACCTTC.

The chain joins TRBV19 to TRBJ2-1, with TRBD1 matching over 7 bases. The germline gives CDR1 LNHDA, CDR2 SQIVND (reference sequence). The CDR3 extends over 15 amino acids. Germline trimming cut 5 bases from V and 0 bases from J; bases unmatched to any gene: 4. CDR3 region: CASSETGPSYNEQFF. As DNA, the CDR3 is TGTGCCAGTAGTGAGACAGGGCCCTCCTACAATGAGCAGTTCTTC.

The chain recombines TRBV30 with TRBJ2-1; the D gene is possibly TRBD1 (6 bases). V was clipped by 6 bases and J by 0 bases, with 15 bases between them. Germline V gives CDR1 GTSNPN, CDR2 SVGIG (reference sequence). The CDR3 is 15 residues long. CDR3 DNA: TGTGCCTGCTATTCCGACAGGTCCTCCTACAATGAGCAGTTCTTC. Translation: CACYSDRSSYNEQFF. The variable domain in full, with the rest retrieved from reference TRBV30 and TRBJ2-1, is SQTIHQWPATLVQPVGSPLSLECTVEGTSNPNLYWYRQAAGRGLQLLFYSVGIGQISSEVPQNLSASRPQDRQFILSSKKLLLSDSGFYLCACYSDRSSYNEQFFGPGTRLTVL.

V usage is TRBV28 and J usage is TRBJ2-5; TRBD1 matches 11 bases. The CDR3 length is 14 residues. V dropped 3 bases and J dropped 5; count of bases not matched to a gene: 2. Germline V gives CDR1 MDHEN, CDR2 SYDVKM. CDR3: CASSLWDRGETQYF. DNA of the CDR3: TGTGCCAGCAGTTTGTGGGACAGGGGGGAGACCCAGTACTTC. Supplemented by reference TRBV28 and TRBJ2-5, the full variable domain reads DVKVTQSSRYLVKRTGEKVFLECVQDMDHENMFWYRQDPGLGLRLIYFSYDVKMKEKGDIPEGYSVSREKKERFSLILESASTNQTSMYLCASSLWDRGETQYFGPGTRLLVL.

The chain combines TRBV2 with TRBJ2-3; 9 bases agree with TRBD2. CDR3 length: 20 amino acids. The ends lost 5 bases at V and 1 base at J; junction bases unmatched: 19. Germline V gene sequence: CDR1 SNHLY, CDR2 FYNNEI. CDR3 protein: CASSQPRFLAGVRGTDTQYF. The CDR3 DNA reads TGTGCCAGCAGTCAACCTAGATTTTTAGCGGGAGTACGTGGCACAGATACGCAGTATTTT.

The rearrangement joins TRBV30 to TRBJ1-1; D gene unclear. V shed 2 bases and J shed 1 base, with 5 bases lying between them. Germline V gene data show CDR1 as GTSNPN and CDR2 as SVGIG (reference sequence). The CDR3 is made up of 12 amino acids. The CDR3 here is CAWSRSNTEAFF. The CDR3 region has the DNA TGTGCCTGGAGTAGGTCGAACACTGAAGCTTTCTTT.

The chain joins TRBV19 to TRBJ2-1; TRBD2 aligns across 7 bases. Per the germline V gene, CDR1 is LNHDA and CDR2 is SQIVND (reference sequence). V lost 5 bases to trimming and J lost 4 bases; unmatched junction nucleotides: 5. The length of the CDR3 is 14 residues. DNA of the CDR3: TGTGCCAGTAGTTCCGGGACTACTTACAATGAGCAGTTCTTC. This translates into CASSSGTTYNEQFF.

The chain joins TRBV5-6 to TRBJ1-1; 10 bases match TRBD1. The CDR3 extends over 16 amino acids. Germline V lookup: CDR1 SGHDT, CDR2 YYEEEE. Germline trimming cut 3 bases from V and 6 bases from J; bases unmatched to any gene: 11. CDR3 sequence: CASSSIYAGTGAEAFF. As DNA, the CDR3 is TGTGCCAGCAGCTCCATATATGCCGGGACAGGGGCTGAAGCTTTCTTT.

As to this clone: One end of the junction is discordant with germline, which a read error may explain. The chain recombines TRBV7-3 with TRBJ1-1; TRBD1 might be the D (6 bases). Germline lookup yields CDR1 SGHTA and CDR2 FQGTGA. There are 15 residues in the CDR3. The CDR3 loop reads CAGSLQGRSPTEAFF. For the CDR3, the DNA is TGTGCCGGCAGCTTACAGGGCAGGTCACCCACTGAAGCTTTCTTT.

The chain uses TRBV11-3 and TRBJ2-3; 8 bases fit TRBD2. The CDR3 is 18 residues long. CDR1 and CDR2 from the germline V gene are SGHNT and YENEEA. With V trimmed by 1 base and J by 1 base, 10 bases remained unmatched. CDR3 loop: CASSLVSSGRRGTDTQYF. In DNA form, the CDR3 reads TGTGCCAGCAGCTTAGTGTCTAGCGGGCGCCGTGGCACAGATACGCAGTATTTT.

Comments on this clone: The junction and the germline gene differ at one end; a read error may be behind it. Other DNA sequences within the sample encode an identical CDR3. V and J are TRBV7-8 and TRBJ2-7, with D possibly TRBD1 on 6 matching bases. Germline lookup yields CDR1 SGHVS and CDR2 FQNEAQ. The CDR3 is 19 residues long. CDR3 sequence: CASSPRTVSLPKDSYEQYF. The CDR3 nucleotides are TGCGCCAGCAGCCCTCGGACAGTGAGCTTACCTAAAGATTCCTACGAGCAGTACTTC.

V and J are TRBV30 and TRBJ1-1; 8 bases align to TRBD1. The CDR3 sequence is 13 residues long. Trimming took 2 bases from V and 4 from J; bases not matched to a gene: 3. Germline CDR1 is GTSNPN and CDR2 is SVGIG (reference sequence). CDR3 protein: CAWSRQGPTEAFF. The CDR3 DNA reads as TGTGCCTGGAGTAGACAGGGGCCCACTGAAGCTTTCTTT.

J is TRBJ1-3 and V is TRBV5-4; maybe TRBD1 (5 bases). V was cut by 0 bases and J by 2 bases, with 9 bases left in between. This CDR3 is built from 15 residues. Per the germline V gene, CDR1 is SGHNT and CDR2 is YYREEE (reference sequence). The CDR3 region is CASSLGQSAGNTIYF. CDR3 in DNA: TGTGCCAGCAGCTTGGGACAGTCGGCTGGAAACACCATATATTTT.

This clone was seen a few times. The chain is built from TRBV5-1 and TRBJ2-1, with 11 nucleotides matching TRBD2. Germline-derived CDR1 and CDR2 are SGHRS and YFSETQ. The CDR3 is 15 residues long. V dropped 6 bases and J dropped 7; count of bases not matched to a gene: 9. This CDR3 is CASNSLAGGGNEQFF. DNA for the CDR3: TGCGCCAGCAACTCCCTAGCGGGGGGTGGGAATGAGCAGTTCTTC.

V and J are TRBV18 and TRBJ2-3; TRBD1 matches at 10 bases. Germline loops: CDR1 KGHSH, CDR2 LQKENI. V lost 2 bases and J lost 3; bases outside the gene matches: 8. The CDR3 is made up of 17 amino acids. This chain's CDR3 is CASSPSTGGIGTDTQYF. Here the CDR3 DNA reads TGTGCCAGCTCACCATCGACAGGGGGCATAGGTACAGATACGCAGTATTTT.

V usage is TRBV27 and J usage is TRBJ2-6; 9 bases fit TRBD1. V gave up 6 bases and J gave up 0 bases; unmatched junction bases: 15. Germline V gene data show CDR1 as MNHEY and CDR2 as SMNVEV (reference sequence). The CDR3 is 20 amino acids. The CDR3 nucleotides read TGTGCCAGCAGATACCGCCGGACAGGGGTTGGCGGCTCTGGGGCCAACGTCCTGACTTTC. The encoded protein is CASRYRRTGVGGSGANVLTF.

This clone was seen only once. Other DNA sequences in this specimen translate into the identical CDR3. The CDR3 reads CASSLEAGVNYGYTF. The CDR3 DNA is TGTGCCAGCAGTCTAGAGGCGGGGGTTAACTATGGCTACACCTTC. V and J are TRBV27 and TRBJ1-2, with a possible D match to TRBD1 (5 bases). The V and J ends lost 5 bases and 1 base respectively, with 14 bases between them. In germline, CDR1 is MNHEY, CDR2 SMNVEV (reference sequence). This CDR3 region has 15 residues.

The V and J genes are TRBV28 and TRBJ1-2; weak D call: TRBD1 (6 bases). Germline V gene sequence: CDR1 MDHEN, CDR2 SYDVKM. Trimming shortened V by 6 bases and J by 8 bases, and 28 bases separated the two germline ends. The CDR3 extends over 17 amino acids. DNA for the CDR3: TGTGCCAGCAGACCTACATTCTCGACAGGAGGAAGAAGGGGCTACACCTTC. Translating it yields CASRPTFSTGGRRGYTF.

The gene calls are TRBV10-1 and TRBJ1-2, with D possibly TRBD1 on 5 matching bases. Trimming stripped 2 bases from V and 2 bases from J, with 6 bases between. Germline-derived CDR1 and CDR2 are WNHNN and SYGVQD (reference sequence). The CDR3 length is 13 residues. This CDR3 reads CASSEQGNYGYTF. Written as DNA, the CDR3 is TGCGCCAGCAGTGAGCAGGGAAACTATGGCTACACCTTC.

The rearrangement joins TRBV5-1 to TRBJ1-1; no firm D call. V lost 4 bases and J lost 0, with 10 bases in between. CDR3 length: 14 amino acids. Per the germline V gene, CDR1 is SGHRS and CDR2 is YFSETQ. The CDR3 DNA reads TGCGCCAGCAGCCCGAATCCAATGAACACTGAAGCTTTCTTT. Translating gives CASSPNPMNTEAFF. The whole variable domain, filled in from reference TRBV5-1 and TRBJ1-1, reads KAGVTQTPRYLIKTRGQQVTLSCSPISGHRSVSWYQQTPGQGLQFLFEYFSETQRNKGNFPGRFSGRQFSNSRSEMNVSTLELGDSALYLCASSPNPMNTEAFFGQGTRLTVV.

V and J are TRBV7-3 and TRBJ2-7, with 12 nucleotides matching TRBD2. Germline lookup yields CDR1 SGHTA and CDR2 FQGTGA. The CDR3 totals 17 residues. The trim removed 3 bases at V and 2 bases at J, leaving 8 bases unmatched. The CDR3 region is CASSFAGASGRAYEQYF. CDR3 sequence (DNA): TGTGCCAGCAGCTTTGCAGGCGCTAGCGGGAGGGCCTACGAGCAGTACTTC.

In this sample, this clone turned up once. The V and J genes are TRBV19 and TRBJ1-3; D might be TRBD1 (5 bases). The CDR3 totals 19 residues. V lost 4 bases, J lost 4 bases, and 26 bases lay in between. Germline V lookup: CDR1 LNHDA, CDR2 SQIVND (reference sequence). The DNA for the CDR3 is TGTGCCAGTAGTAAACCCCGCGGAGGGCAGGCCGGGGGAGGAAACACCATATATTTT. This encodes CASSKPRGGQAGGGNTIYF.

This CDR3 reads CASSVDRNTEAFF. Written as DNA, the CDR3 is TGTGCCAGCAGCGTTGACAGAAACACTGAAGCTTTCTTT. V gene TRBV14 combines with J gene TRBJ1-1, with a weak D call TRBD1 (5 bases). Germline loops: CDR1 SGHDN, CDR2 FVKESK. V shed 5 bases and J shed 2 bases, with 9 bases lying between them. The CDR3 sequence is 13 residues long.

This clone was recorded a few times. V usage is TRBV5-4 and J usage is TRBJ1-1; D gene unclear. CDR3 length equals 13 residues. V lost 6 bases, J lost 2 bases, and 11 bases lay in between. Germline V gene sequence: CDR1 SGHNT, CDR2 YYREEE (reference sequence). In nucleotides, the CDR3 is TGTGCCAGCACTGACCCAACCAACACTGAAGCTTTCTTT. Translation gives CASTDPTNTEAFF.

This chain uses TRBV4-1 with TRBJ2-5, with D perhaps matching TRBD2 (5 bases). Trimming removed 4 bases at V and 6 bases at J, with 15 bases between. The CDR3 runs 14 residues. CDR1 MGHRA and CDR2 YSYEKL come from the germline V gene. The CDR3 protein is CASSPGPSGKTQYF. As DNA, the CDR3 is TGCGCCAGCAGCCCCGGGCCTTCGGGGAAGACCCAGTACTTC.